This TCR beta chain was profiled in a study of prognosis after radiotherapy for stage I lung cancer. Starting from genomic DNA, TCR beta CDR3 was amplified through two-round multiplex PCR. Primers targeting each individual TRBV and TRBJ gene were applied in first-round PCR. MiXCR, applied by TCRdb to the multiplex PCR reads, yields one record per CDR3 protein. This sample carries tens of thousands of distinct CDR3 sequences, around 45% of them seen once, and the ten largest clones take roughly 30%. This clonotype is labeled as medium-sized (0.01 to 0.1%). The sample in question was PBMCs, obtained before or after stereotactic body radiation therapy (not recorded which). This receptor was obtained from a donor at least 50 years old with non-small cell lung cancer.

The CDR3 DNA reads TGTGCCAGCAGCTTATACGAGAACACTGAAGCTTTCTTT. It is translated as CASSLYENTEAFF. J is TRBJ1-1 and V is TRBV7-2; D is unresolved. Trimming pared 2 bases from V and 1 base from J, leaving 5 bases between. The CDR3 loop spans 13 amino acids. CDR1 SGHTA and CDR2 FQGNSA come from the germline V gene.